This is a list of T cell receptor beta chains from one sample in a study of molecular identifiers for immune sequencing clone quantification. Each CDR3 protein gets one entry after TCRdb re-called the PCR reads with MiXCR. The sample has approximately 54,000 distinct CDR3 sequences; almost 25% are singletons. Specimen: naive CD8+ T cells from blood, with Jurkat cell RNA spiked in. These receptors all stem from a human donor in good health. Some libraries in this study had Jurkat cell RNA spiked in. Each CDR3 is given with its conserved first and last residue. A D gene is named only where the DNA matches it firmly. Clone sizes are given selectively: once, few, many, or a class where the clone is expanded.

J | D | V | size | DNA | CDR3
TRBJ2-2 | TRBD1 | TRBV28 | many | TGTGCCAGCATTGACAGGGGGCTCACCGGGGAGCTGTTTTTT | CASIDRGLTGELFF
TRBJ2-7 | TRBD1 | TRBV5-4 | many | TGTGCCAGCAGCTTCGACAGGGGCCCCCAAAGCTCCTACGAGCAGTACTTC | CASSFDRGPQSSYEQYF
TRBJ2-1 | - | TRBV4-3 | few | TGCGCCAGCAGCCAAGGGGGGGATTACAATGAGCAGTTCTTC | CASSQGGDYNEQFF
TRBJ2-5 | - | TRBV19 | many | TGTGCCAGTAGTATCCACAGCCAAGAGACCCAGTACTTC | CASSIHSQETQYF
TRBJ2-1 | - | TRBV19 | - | TGTGCCAGTACGGGGGCCCAAGACAATGAGCAGTTCTTC | CASTGAQDNEQFF
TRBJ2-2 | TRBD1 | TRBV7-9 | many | TGTGCCAGCAGCCCATCCCAAGGACAGGGTCCTTCGTCCGGGGAGCTGTTTTTT | CASSPSQGQGPSSGELFF
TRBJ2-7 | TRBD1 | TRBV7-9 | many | TGTGCCAGCAGCTTACCGAGTTATGGCGGGACAGGGGGCTACGAGCAGTACTTC | CASSLPSYGGTGGYEQYF
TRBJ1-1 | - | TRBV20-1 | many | TGCAGTGCTAGAGATAACAGGTTAAACACTGAAGCTTTCTTT | CSARDNRLNTEAFF
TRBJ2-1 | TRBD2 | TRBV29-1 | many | TGCAGCGTTGTAGCGGGGGAGACCTACAATGAGCAGTTCTTC | CSVVAGETYNEQFF
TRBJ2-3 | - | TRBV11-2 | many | TGTGCCAGCAGCTTAGCCGGGGTAGCAGCAGATACGCAGTATTTT | CASSLAGVAADTQYF
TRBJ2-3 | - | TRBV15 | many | TGTGCCACCAGCAGAGCTCCGGACAGTAGCACAGATACGCAGTATTTT | CATSRAPDSSTDTQYF
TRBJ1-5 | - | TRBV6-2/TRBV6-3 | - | TGTGCCAGCCGTTCCTCGCCCGGGGCTGCCGTCTCTCGCACTCAGCCCCAGCATTTT | CASRSSPGAAVSRTQPQHF
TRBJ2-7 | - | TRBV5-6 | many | TGTGCCAGCAGCTTGGCGCAAGGGCGGGAGCAGTACTTC | CASSLAQGREQYF
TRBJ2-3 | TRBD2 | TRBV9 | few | TGTGCCAGCAGCGTTAGCGGGGCCGCAGATACGCAGTATTTT | CASSVSGAADTQYF
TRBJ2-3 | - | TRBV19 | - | TGTGCCACCCGCCGGGCGGGCAGGGGCACAGATACGCAGTATTTT | CATRRAGRGTDTQYF
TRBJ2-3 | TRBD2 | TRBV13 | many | TGTGCCAGCAGCTCACTAGCGGGAGGGCGGTCAGATACGCAGTATTTT | CASSSLAGGRSDTQYF
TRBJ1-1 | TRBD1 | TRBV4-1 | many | TGCGCCAGCAGCCTAGACAGGGCCGAAACTGAAGCTTTCTTT | CASSLDRAETEAFF
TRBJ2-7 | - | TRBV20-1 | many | TGCAGTGCTAGAGGTCGAGGACACTCCTCCTACGAGCAGTACTTC | CSARGRGHSSYEQYF
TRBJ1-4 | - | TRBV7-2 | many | TGTGCCAGCAGCTTAGGACAGTATAATGAAAAACTGTTTTTT | CASSLGQYNEKLFF
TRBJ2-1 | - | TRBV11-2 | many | TGTGCCAGCAGCTTAGTCCCCGGGGTACAAGAGCAGTTCTTC | CASSLVPGVQEQFF
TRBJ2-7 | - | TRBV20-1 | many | TGCAGTGCTAGTTCTAGCGAAAGCTACGAGCAGTACTTC | CSASSSESYEQYF
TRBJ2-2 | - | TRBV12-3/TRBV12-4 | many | TGTGCCAGCGATTCCGGGGTAACCGGGGAGCTGTTTTTT | CASDSGVTGELFF
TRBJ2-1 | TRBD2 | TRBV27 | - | TGTGCCAGCAGTTTAGCTAGCGGGGGGGCCTACAATGAGCAGTTCTTC | CASSLASGGAYNEQFF
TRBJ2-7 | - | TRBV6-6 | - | TGTGCCAGCAGTTTCTGGGCCGCCACTAACTACGAGCAGTACTTC | CASSFWAATNYEQYF
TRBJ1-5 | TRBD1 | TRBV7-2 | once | TGTGCCAGCAGCCACAACAGGGGTGGTCGACCCCAGCATTTT | CASSHNRGGRPQHF
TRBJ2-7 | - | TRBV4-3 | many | TGCGCCAGCAGCCAAGATTGGGGAACCTACGAGCAGTACTTC | CASSQDWGTYEQYF
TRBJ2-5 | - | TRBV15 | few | TGTGCCACCAGCAGAGGGACAATCCAAGAGCCCCAGTACTTC | CATSRGTIQEPQYF
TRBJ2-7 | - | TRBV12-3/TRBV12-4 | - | TGTGCCAGCAGTTCGACGAGGGTGGAGCAGTACTTC | CASSSTRVEQYF